These 17 T cell receptor beta chains came from one sample sequenced in a study of T cells after yellow fever vaccination (dated by TCRdb to about 2019). The library was built by means of 5' RACE. Sequencer: Illumina HiSeq 2500. TCRdb trimmed the raw reads at Q25, called clones with MiXCR and kept productive beta chains. Under each unique CDR3 protein, matching rows form one entry showing the most common genes and DNA. A total of some 670,000 distinct CDR3 sequences appear in this sample, more than 9% of them only once. The ten largest clones capture about 15% of the sample. The sample's treatment or condition label, decoded: live attenuated yellow fever vaccine strain. Sequenced material: PBMCs, taken on the day of the yellow fever booster vaccination. Source of these receptors: a man younger than 45 who received the YFV17D yellow fever vaccine.

This clonotype was seen a handful of times. The chain joins TRBV7-9 to TRBJ1-1; weak D call: TRBD1 (6 bases). V lost 0 bases and J lost 5, with 19 bases in between. CDR1 SEHNR and CDR2 FQNEAQ come from the germline V gene (reference sequence). This CDR3 has 17 residues. CDR3 DNA: TGTGCCAGCAGCTTAGCGCTCGGGGGGCGCGTAGGTACTGAAGCTTTCTTT. Translation gives CASSLALGGRVGTEAFF.

The V call is TRBV6-1, the J call TRBJ1-1, with D tentatively TRBD1 (6 bases). Germline-derived CDR1 and CDR2 are MNHNS and SASEGT. Deletions cut 3 bases from V and 1 base from J, with 15 bases between. The CDR3 runs 16 residues. CDR3 loop: CASSENRVRPNTEAFF. CDR3 DNA: TGTGCCAGCAGTGAGAACAGGGTTCGCCCGAACACTGAAGCTTTCTTT.

The chain carries TRBV7-2 and TRBJ2-7, with D perhaps matching TRBD1 (6 bases). V lost 5 bases, J lost 3 bases, and 14 bases lay in between. Germline V lookup: CDR1 SGHTA, CDR2 FQGNSA. The CDR3 consists of 14 residues. The CDR3 DNA reads TGTGCCAGCAGCCATTCTACAGGGAACTACGAGCAGTACTTC. This translates into CASSHSTGNYEQYF. Supplemented by reference TRBV7-2 and TRBJ2-7, the full variable domain reads GAGVSQSPSNKVTEKGKDVELRCDPISGHTALYWYRQSLGQGLEFLIYFQGNSAPDKSGLPSDRFSAERTGGSVSTLTIQRTQQEDSAVYLCASSHSTGNYEQYFGPGTRLTVT.

This clonotype occurred a few times. V gene TRBV5-1 combines with J gene TRBJ2-7; perhaps TRBD1 as D (5 bases). The CDR3 consists of 14 residues. Deletions cut 1 base from V and 3 bases from J, with 11 bases between. Germline CDR1 is SGHRS and CDR2 is YFSETQ. DNA for the CDR3: TGCGCCAGCAGCTTGTCGCAGGGTCGCTACGAGCAGTACTTC. Translated: CASSLSQGRYEQYF.

The chain couples TRBV11-2 to TRBJ2-1; D not certain. The CDR3 totals 14 residues. Germline loops: CDR1 SGHAT, CDR2 FQNNGV. Trimming took off 8 bases at V and 2 bases at J, with 13 bases between the two ends. The CDR3 loop reads CASPPGVPYNEQFF. Here the CDR3 DNA reads TGTGCCAGCCCCCCCGGAGTCCCCTACAATGAGCAGTTCTTC.

V and J are TRBV20-1 and TRBJ2-7; no clear D gene. Germline V gene data show CDR1 as DFQATT and CDR2 as SNEGSKA (reference sequence). This CDR3 comprises 10 residues. Trimming removed 5 bases at V and 5 bases at J, with 7 bases between. The CDR3 region has the DNA TGCAGTGCTGCCCCCAACGAGCAGTACTTC. Protein sequence: CSAAPNEQYF.

This clonotype has a count of ten or more. The chain joins TRBV7-9 to TRBJ1-1, with 9 bases that match TRBD1. The length of the CDR3 is 14 residues. Germline loops: CDR1 SEHNR, CDR2 FQNEAQ (reference sequence). The junction had 12 bases not matched to a gene; V was cut back by 5 bases and J by 11 bases. The CDR3 DNA reads as TGTGCCAGCAGCGTTACGGGGGACAGGGTGAAGGCTTTCTTT. Its translation: CASSVTGDRVKAFF.

In this sample, this clonotype turned up a few times. The chain carries TRBV6-5 and TRBJ2-6, with D possibly matching TRBD2 (6 bases). Germline assignment: CDR1 MNHEY and CDR2 SVGAGI. This CDR3 region has 16 residues. The ends were cut back, 0 bases at V and 12 bases at J, with 18 bases in the middle. DNA for the CDR3: TGTGCCAGCAGTTACTCCCCGAACCCGGGGGTTACCGTCCTGACTTTC. Protein: CASSYSPNPGVTVLTF.

The chain links TRBV28 to TRBJ2-3, with 7 bases that match TRBD1. Germline V lookup: CDR1 MDHEN, CDR2 SYDVKM. The CDR3 contains 19 residues. V was pared by 3 bases and J by 2 bases, with 17 bases of the junction left unmatched. Here the CDR3 DNA reads TGTGCCAGCAGTTTTCCCCCCACTGGTACAGGGGCCCTCACAGATACGCAGTATTTT. It is translated as CASSFPPTGTGALTDTQYF.

V usage is TRBV18 and J usage is TRBJ2-5, with a weak D call TRBD1 (6 bases). This CDR3 is built from 13 residues. Germline values: CDR1 KGHSH, CDR2 LQKENI. Trimming removed 3 bases from V and 3 bases from J, with 8 bases in between. The CDR3: CASSPRQEETQYF. The CDR3 nucleotides read TGTGCCAGCTCACCGAGACAGGAAGAGACCCAGTACTTC. The whole variable domain, filled in from reference TRBV18 and TRBJ2-5, reads NAGVMQNPRHLVRRRGQEARLRCSPMKGHSHVYWYRQLPEEGLKFMVYLQKENIIDESGMPKERFSAEFPKEGPSILRIQQVVRGDSAAYFCASSPRQEETQYFGPGTRLLVL.

This chain joins TRBV7-2 and TRBJ1-4, with TRBD1 identical over 8 bases. This CDR3 has 13 amino acids. Trimming removed 5 bases from V and 10 bases from J; junction bases left unmatched: 6. Per the germline V gene, CDR1 is SGHTA and CDR2 is FQGNSA. The CDR3 loop is CASSDRGVGKLFF. CDR3 sequence (DNA): TGTGCCAGCAGCGACAGGGGAGTGGGAAAACTGTTTTTT.

The gene calls are TRBV5-6 and TRBJ2-7; unclear D gene. CDR1 and CDR2 (germline): SGHDT, YYEEEE. The length of the CDR3 is 14 residues. V dropped 4 bases and J dropped 5 bases, with 16 bases sitting between them. The CDR3 DNA reads as TGTGCCAGCAGCCTGTGGGTCGCAAAAAACGAGCAGTACTTC. This encodes CASSLWVAKNEQYF. The entire variable domain, with the rest obtained from reference TRBV5-6 and TRBJ2-7, is as follows: DAGVTQSPTHLIKTRGQQVTLRCSPKSGHDTVSWYQQALGQGPQFIFQYYEEEERQRGNFPDRFSGHQFPNYSSELNVNALLLGDSALYLCASSLWVAKNEQYFGPGTRLTVT.

Only a few counts were recorded for this clonotype. This chain connects TRBV4-1 to TRBJ1-4; D is possibly TRBD1 (6 bases). With 1 base removed from V and 5 bases from J, the gap between germline ends came to 8 bases. Germline assignment: CDR1 MGHRA and CDR2 YSYEKL. CDR3 size: 14 residues. CDR3 loop: CASSQVGGNEKLFF. The CDR3 DNA follows: TGCGCCAGCAGCCAAGTCGGGGGCAATGAAAAACTGTTTTTT.

This chain links TRBV28 with TRBJ2-1; TRBD2 might be the D (6 bases). Germline-derived CDR1 and CDR2 are MDHEN and SYDVKM. The CDR3 is made up of 16 amino acids. V lost 2 bases to trimming and J lost 3 bases, with 14 bases between them. Written as DNA, the CDR3 is TGTGCCAGCAGTTTAGTCGGAGGGTCAATCTACAATGAGCAGTTCTTC. Translated, it gives CASSLVGGSIYNEQFF.

This clonotype showed up just a few times. The chain carries TRBV6-2 or TRBV6-3 and TRBJ2-1, with D possibly being TRBD2 (5 bases). Per germline, CDR1 MNHEY and CDR2 SVGEGT. CDR3 length: 14 residues. The V end lost 7 bases, the J end lost 2 bases, and 12 bases lay between the germline ends. The CDR3 reads CASKGAVPYNEQFF. CDR3 DNA: TGTGCCAGCAAGGGAGCGGTCCCCTACAATGAGCAGTTCTTC.

The chain has TRBV11-2 and TRBJ2-1; weak D call: TRBD2 (5 bases). CDR1 is SGHAT and CDR2 is FQNNGV in the germline V gene. V shed 5 bases and J shed 4 bases, with 9 bases lying between them. The CDR3 is 13 amino acids. The CDR3 spells CASSTDFYNEQFF. CDR3 DNA sequence: TGTGCCAGCAGCACGGACTTTTACAATGAGCAGTTCTTC.

This clonotype was seen only a few times. The V and J genes are TRBV29-1 and TRBJ2-7, with TRBD2 matching 9 bases. CDR1 SQVTM and CDR2 ANQGSEA come from the germline V gene. The CDR3 has 15 amino acids. Germline trimming cut 6 bases from V and 5 bases from J; bases unmatched to any gene: 14. The DNA for the CDR3 is TGCAGCGTCGGTCTAGCGGGATACGAGCGGCACGAGCAGTACTTC. It translates to CSVGLAGYERHEQYF.